The next 19 T cell receptor beta chains were all read from a single sample in a study of cytomegalovirus exposure and HLA in healthy donors. This PCR relied on a set of 60 Vbeta primers and 13 Jbeta primers. Some clones are missing from TCRdb's copy, which holds only in-frame ones; the method was immunoSEQ multiplex PCR. The sample yields under 200,000 clones, about four fifths seen once. The sample comprised PBMCs. These receptors originate from a woman aged 45-60 years in good health and CMV-seronegative.

J is TRBJ1-2 and V is TRBV20-1; D unclear. The ends were cut back, 3 bases at V and 7 bases at J, with 9 bases in the middle. Germline V gene sequence: CDR1 DFQATT, CDR2 SNEGSKA (reference sequence). The CDR3 is 11 amino acids. The CDR3 loop reads CSARTRFGYTF. The CDR3 nucleotides are TGCAGTGCTAGGACGAGGTTTGGCTACACCTTC.

This CDR3 reads CASSSTDKHMNTEAFF. The CDR3 DNA reads as TGTGCCAGCAGCTCAACGGACAAGCACATGAACACTGAAGCTTTCTTT. The rearrangement links TRBV7-9 to TRBJ1-1, with D possibly matching TRBD1 (5 bases). Germline V gene data show CDR1 as SEHNR and CDR2 as FQNEAQ (reference sequence). This CDR3 is built from 16 residues. The germline V and J ends were trimmed by 4 bases and 0 bases, with 15 bases remaining between them.

This clone turned up a few times. The chain carries TRBV5-1 and TRBJ1-3, with 10 nucleotides matching TRBD1. Trimming cost V 4 bases and J 6 bases; bases outside gene matches: 16. The CDR3 sequence is 18 residues long. From germline, CDR1 is SGHRS and CDR2 YFSETQ. The CDR3 nucleotides read TGCGCCAGCAGCCTTACTTACCGTGGGACAGGGGTTGAAAACACCATATATTTT. Protein product: CASSLTYRGTGVENTIYF.

The rearrangement uses TRBV5-8 and TRBJ2-1; the D gene is possibly TRBD2 (6 bases). The V end lost 6 bases, the J end lost 1 base, and 26 bases lay between the germline ends. Germline assignment: CDR1 SGHTS and CDR2 YDEGEE. The CDR3 length is 19 residues. The CDR3 loop reads CASNLPGDWSEGSYNEQFF. The CDR3 region has the DNA TGTGCCAGCAACCTCCCTGGGGACTGGTCGGAGGGATCCTACAATGAGCAGTTCTTC.

Note on this clone: Other DNA variants within this sample encode the same CDR3. V and J are TRBV28 and TRBJ1-1; 8 bases fit TRBD1. Germline-derived CDR1 and CDR2 are MDHEN and SYDVKM. The CDR3 is 14 amino acids. The J segment lost 1 base and the V segment lost 6 bases, leaving 4 bases of the junction unmatched. As DNA, the CDR3 is TGTGCCAGCAGCTCCGGACAGGGGAACACTGAAGCTTTCTTT. This gives the protein CASSSGQGNTEAFF.

This chain uses TRBV27 with TRBJ1-1; 10 nucleotides align to TRBD1. V dropped 4 bases and J dropped 8; count of bases not matched to a gene: 4. Per the germline V gene, CDR1 is MNHEY and CDR2 is SMNVEV (reference sequence). This CDR3 contains 13 residues. This CDR3 reads CASSWTGGTEAFF. The CDR3 nucleotides read TGTGCCAGCAGTTGGACAGGGGGGACCGAAGCTTTCTTT.

This chain connects TRBV9 to TRBJ1-1; no clear D. In germline, CDR1 is SGDLS, CDR2 YYNGEE. The CDR3 contains 16 residues. V was shortened by 0 bases and J by 4 bases, with 16 bases between the two germline ends. The CDR3 here is CASSVAPLDSTTEAFF. The CDR3 nucleotides are TGTGCCAGCAGCGTAGCCCCTTTGGACTCAACCACTGAAGCTTTCTTT.

A few counts support this clone. The chain is built from TRBV5-1 and TRBJ1-3; D unclear. The CDR3 is made up of 15 amino acids. V lost 0 bases to trimming and J lost 0 bases, with 7 bases between them. The germline CDR1 and CDR2 sequences are SGHRS and YFSETQ. The CDR3 nucleotides read TGCGCCAGCAGCTTGGATGTGAGCTCTGGAAACACCATATATTTT. Translation gives CASSLDVSSGNTIYF.

This clone appeared once. Other DNA sequences in this sample translate to the same CDR3. The chain is built from TRBV7-9 and TRBJ1-4, with D hard to call. V lost 3 bases to trimming and J lost 0 bases, with 8 bases between them. The germline gives CDR1 SEHNR, CDR2 FQNEAQ (reference sequence). This CDR3 region has 15 residues. The CDR3 DNA reads as TGTGCCAGCAGCTTGGAAGCGTCAACTAATGAAAAACTGTTTTTT. Translation gives CASSLEASTNEKLFF.

V and J are TRBV25-1 and TRBJ2-7; 7 bases align to TRBD1. With V trimmed by 3 bases and J by 5 bases, 10 bases remained unmatched. This CDR3 has 15 residues. CDR1 and CDR2 from the germline V gene are MGHDK and SYGVNS. The CDR3 region has the DNA TGTGCCAGCAGTGACCCTACTGACAGGGATGACGAGCAGTACTTC. Protein: CASSDPTDRDDEQYF.

V is TRBV2 and J is TRBJ1-1; D is possibly TRBD1 (6 bases). Germline V gene data show CDR1 as SNHLY and CDR2 as FYNNEI. The CDR3 loop spans 14 amino acids. Trimming removed 8 bases at V and 3 bases at J, with 16 bases between. CDR3 loop: CASAWEGGHTEAFF. In DNA, the CDR3 is TGTGCCAGCGCCTGGGAGGGGGGGCACACTGAAGCTTTCTTT.

The chain recombines TRBV27 with TRBJ2-1, with 10 bases lining up with TRBD2. CDR1 is MNHEY, CDR2 SMNVEV, per germline (reference sequence). Trimming took 10 bases from V and 5 from J; bases not matched to a gene: 11. The CDR3 extends over 15 amino acids. The CDR3 region has the DNA TGTGCCACCTCAACAAGCGGGGGGGCCCACAATGAGCAGTTCTTC. Protein: CATSTSGGAHNEQFF.

The chain combines TRBV16 with TRBJ1-1; perhaps TRBD1 as D (5 bases). CDR3 length: 14 residues. Looked up from germline, CDR1 is KGHSY and CDR2 is FQNENV. The V and J ends lost 3 bases and 10 bases respectively, with 18 bases between them. The CDR3 protein is CASSQTFSQGGAFF. CDR3 sequence (DNA): TGTGCCAGCAGCCAGACTTTTTCGCAGGGAGGAGCTTTCTTT.

A note on this clone: A junction end diverges from the germline sequence, so it may reflect a read error. The J gene is TRBJ1-2, the V gene TRBV19; weak D call: TRBD1 (5 bases). CDR1 is LNHDA and CDR2 is SQIVND in the germline V gene (reference sequence). The CDR3 is 15 amino acids. CDR3 protein: CASHPLLGALYGYTF. The CDR3 bases are TGTGCCAGCCACCCCCTGCTTGGGGCACTCTATGGCTACACTTTC.

The chain is built from TRBV10-3 and TRBJ2-7, with TRBD1 matching 9 bases. Germline lookup yields CDR1 ENHRY and CDR2 SYGVKD. The CDR3 extends over 12 amino acids. J gave up 5 bases and V 11 bases, and 7 bases lay outside the gene matches. CDR3 sequence reads: CAATGTGNEQYF. DNA of the CDR3: TGTGCCGCCACCGGGACAGGGAACGAGCAGTACTTC.

The V call is TRBV19, the J call TRBJ2-5, with 14 bases that match TRBD2. The tail of the sequence fits TRBJ2-7 better, so the J call may be wrong. CDR1 and CDR2 from the germline V gene are LNHDA and SQIVND (reference sequence). The CDR3 covers 18 residues. The CDR3 loop is CASSHRTSGRNIPTEQYF. The CDR3 bases are TGTGCCAGTAGTCACCGGACTAGCGGGAGGAACATCCCCACCGAGCAGTACTTC.

The chain links TRBV29-1 to TRBJ1-1, with 8 bases aligning to TRBD1. J lost 6 bases, V lost 3 bases, and 0 bases had no gene match. The CDR3 totals 11 residues. The germline V gene encodes CDR1 SQVTM and CDR2 ANQGSEA. Written as DNA, the CDR3 is TGCAGCGTTGAGACAGGGGCTGAAGCTTTCTTT. It specifies CSVETGAEAFF. The whole variable domain, filled in from reference TRBV29-1 and TRBJ1-1, reads SAVISQKPSRDICQRGTSLTIQCQVDSQVTMMFWYRQQPGQSLTLIATANQGSEATYESGFVIDKFPISRPNLTFSTLTVSNMSPEDSSIYLCSVETGAEAFFGQGTRLTVV.

The gene calls are TRBV19 and TRBJ1-1; 8 nucleotides match TRBD1. J was trimmed by 5 bases and V by 6 bases; bases with no gene match: 5. Germline V lookup: CDR1 LNHDA, CDR2 SQIVND (reference sequence). The CDR3 runs to 13 residues. For the CDR3, the DNA is TGTGCCAGTAGGACAGGGGTGGGAACTGAAGCTTTCTTT. Translating gives CASRTGVGTEAFF.

This chain links TRBV28 with TRBJ2-7; 7 bases map to TRBD2. The germline gives CDR1 MDHEN, CDR2 SYDVKM. With V trimmed by 9 bases and J by 1 base, 3 bases remained unmatched. The CDR3 length is 12 residues. DNA of the CDR3: TGTGCCAGTCTAGCGGATTCCTACGAGCAGTACTTC. This sequence encodes CASLADSYEQYF.